The source of this TCR beta chain is a study of molecular identifiers for immune sequencing clone quantification. Germline V gene data show CDR1 as SGHNT and CDR2 as YYREEE (reference sequence). This CDR3 comprises 16 residues. The V and J ends lost 4 bases and 7 bases, in that order; junction bases with no gene match: 9. At least ten counts were recorded for this clonotype. In TCRdb, the PCR reads were re-called with MiXCR into one record per CDR3 protein. The table lists about 86,000 distinct CDR3 sequences, nearly 25% of them singletons. Sequencing was performed on naive CD8+ T cells from blood, with Jurkat cell RNA spiked in. As for subset: FACS-sorted CD8+CD4-CCR7+CD45RA+ naive T cells. The source is a human donor in good health. Some libraries in this study had Jurkat cell RNA spiked in. This chain joins TRBV5-4 and TRBJ1-6; 9 bases match TRBD1. CDR3 sequence (DNA): TGTGCCAGCAGCCGCAATCCCGACAGGGGGAATTCACCCCTCCACTTT. Protein: CASSRNPDRGNSPLHF.